The subject of this entry is one T cell receptor beta chain. Its specificity is unknown. The data are from a study of T cells in Graves' hyperthyroidism and ophthalmopathy. Overall study findings and caveats: Within blood appeared most thyroid clonotypes that had expanded above 0.001.

RNA transcripts yielded amplified TCR beta CDR3 regions. An initial round of RT-PCR targeting the TCR CDR3 relied on the HTBI primer set. TCRdb re-called the multiplex PCR reads through MiXCR, storing one row per CDR3 protein. The table has nearly 600,000 distinct CDR3 sequences, 13% to 15% seen once. The CDR3 spans 11 residues. J was trimmed by 12 bases and V by 6 bases; bases with no gene match: 3. Germline V gives CDR1 MNHEY, CDR2 SMNVEV (reference sequence). The sequence came from a woman between 18 and 29 years old with Graves' ophthalmopathy. V is TRBV27 and J is TRBJ2-1; 9 nucleotides match TRBD2. The sequenced sample was blood. This CDR3 is CASRLSGRQFF. CDR3 DNA: TGTGCCAGCAGACTTAGCGGGAGGCAGTTCTTC.